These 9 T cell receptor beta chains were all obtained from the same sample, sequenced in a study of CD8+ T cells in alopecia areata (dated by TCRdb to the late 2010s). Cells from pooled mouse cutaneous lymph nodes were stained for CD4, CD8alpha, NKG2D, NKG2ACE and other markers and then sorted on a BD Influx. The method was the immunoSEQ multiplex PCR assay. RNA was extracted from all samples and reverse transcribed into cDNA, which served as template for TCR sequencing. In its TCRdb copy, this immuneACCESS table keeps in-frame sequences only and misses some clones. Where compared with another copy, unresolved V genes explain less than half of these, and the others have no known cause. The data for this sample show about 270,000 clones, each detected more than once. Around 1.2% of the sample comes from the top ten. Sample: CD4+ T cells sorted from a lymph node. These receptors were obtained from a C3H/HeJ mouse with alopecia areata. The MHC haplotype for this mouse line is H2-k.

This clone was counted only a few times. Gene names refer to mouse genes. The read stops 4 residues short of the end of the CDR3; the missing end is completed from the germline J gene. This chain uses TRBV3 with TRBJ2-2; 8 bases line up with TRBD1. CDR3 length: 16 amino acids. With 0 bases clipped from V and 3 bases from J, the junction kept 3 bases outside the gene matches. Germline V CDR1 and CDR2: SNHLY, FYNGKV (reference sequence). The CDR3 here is CASSLAQGEDTGQLYF. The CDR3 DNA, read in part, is TGTGCCAGCAGCTTAGCACAGGGGGAGGACACCGGG.

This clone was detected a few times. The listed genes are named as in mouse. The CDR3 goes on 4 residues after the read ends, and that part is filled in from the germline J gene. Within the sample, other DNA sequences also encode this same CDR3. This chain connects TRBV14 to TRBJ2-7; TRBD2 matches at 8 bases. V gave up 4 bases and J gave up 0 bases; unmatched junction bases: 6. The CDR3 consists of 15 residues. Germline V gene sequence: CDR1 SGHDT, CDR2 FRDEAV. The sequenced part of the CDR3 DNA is TGTGCCAGCAGTCCGACTGGGGTGAGCTCCTAT. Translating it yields CASSPTGVSSY. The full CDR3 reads CASSPTGVSSYEQYF. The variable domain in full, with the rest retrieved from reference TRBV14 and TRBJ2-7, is EAGVTQSPRYAVLQEGQAVSFWCDPISGHDTLYWYQQPRDQGPQLLVYFRDEAVIDNSQLPSDRFSAVRPKGTNSTLKIQSAKQGDTATYLCASSPTGVSSYEQYFGPGTRLTVL.

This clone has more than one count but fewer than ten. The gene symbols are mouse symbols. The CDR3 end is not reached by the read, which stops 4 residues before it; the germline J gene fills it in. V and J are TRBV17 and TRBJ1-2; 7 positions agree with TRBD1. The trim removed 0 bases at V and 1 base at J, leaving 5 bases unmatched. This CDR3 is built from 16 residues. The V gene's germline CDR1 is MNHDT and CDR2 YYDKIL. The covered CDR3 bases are TGTGCTAGCAGTAGAGATCCCCAGGGGGGAAACTCC. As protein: CASSRDPQGGNS. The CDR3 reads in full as CASSRDPQGGNSDYTF.

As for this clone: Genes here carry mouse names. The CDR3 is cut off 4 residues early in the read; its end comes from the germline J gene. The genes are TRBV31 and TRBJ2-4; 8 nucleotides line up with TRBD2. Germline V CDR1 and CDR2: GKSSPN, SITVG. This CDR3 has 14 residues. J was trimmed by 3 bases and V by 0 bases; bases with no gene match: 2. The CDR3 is CAWSLWGDQNTLYF. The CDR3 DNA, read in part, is TGTGCCTGGAGTCTCTGGGGGGACCAAAAC. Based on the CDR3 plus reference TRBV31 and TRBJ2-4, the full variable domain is AQTIHQWPVAEIKAVGSPLSLGCTIKGKSSPNLYWYWQATGGTLQQLFYSITVGQVESVVQLNLSASRPKDDQFILSTEKLLLSHSGFYLCAWSLWGDQNTLYFGAGTRLSVL.

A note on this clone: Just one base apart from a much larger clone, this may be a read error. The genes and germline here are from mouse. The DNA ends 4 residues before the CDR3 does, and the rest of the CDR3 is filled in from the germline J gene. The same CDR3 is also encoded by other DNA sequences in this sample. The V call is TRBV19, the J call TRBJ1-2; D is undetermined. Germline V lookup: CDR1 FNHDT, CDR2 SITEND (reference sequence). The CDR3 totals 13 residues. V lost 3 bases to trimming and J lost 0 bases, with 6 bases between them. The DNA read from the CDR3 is TGTGCCAGCAGTAGAACAGCAAACTCC. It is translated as CASSRTANS. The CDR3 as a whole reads CASSRTANSDYTF. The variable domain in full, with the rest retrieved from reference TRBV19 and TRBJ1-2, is GGIITQTPKFLIGQEGQKLTLKCQQNFNHDTMYWYRQDSGKGLRLIYYSITENDLQKGDLSEGYDASREKKSSFSLTVTSAQKNEMAVFLCASSRTANSDYTFGSGTRLLVI.

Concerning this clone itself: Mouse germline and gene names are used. The part of the CDR3 DNA that was read is TGTGCCAGCAGTTGGGTGGGGTCTAGTGCAGAA. This gives the protein CASSWVGSSAE. The entire CDR3 protein is CASSWVGSSAETLYF. The rearrangement links TRBV14 to TRBJ2-3; D might be TRBD2 (5 bases). The CDR3 end falls 4 residues outside the read, so it is completed with the germline J gene. The CDR3 totals 15 residues. CDR1 is SGHDT and CDR2 is FRDEAV in the germline V gene. V lost 3 bases to trimming and J lost 0 bases, with 11 bases between them.

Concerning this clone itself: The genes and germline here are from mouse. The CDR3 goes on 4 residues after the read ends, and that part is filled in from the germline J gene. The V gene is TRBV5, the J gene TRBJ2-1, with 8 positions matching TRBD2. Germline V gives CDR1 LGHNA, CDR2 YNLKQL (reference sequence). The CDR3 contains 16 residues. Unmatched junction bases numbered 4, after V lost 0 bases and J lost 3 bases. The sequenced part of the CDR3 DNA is TGTGCCAGCAGCCAAGATGGGGGGGGCGGCTATGCT. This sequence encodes CASSQDGGGGYA. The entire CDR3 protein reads CASSQDGGGGYAEQFF.

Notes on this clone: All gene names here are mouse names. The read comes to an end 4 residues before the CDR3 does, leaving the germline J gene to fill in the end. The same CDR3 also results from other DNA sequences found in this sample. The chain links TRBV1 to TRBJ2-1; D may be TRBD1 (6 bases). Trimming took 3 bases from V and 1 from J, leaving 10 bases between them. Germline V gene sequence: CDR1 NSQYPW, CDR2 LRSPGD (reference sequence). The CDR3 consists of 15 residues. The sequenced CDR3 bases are TGCACCTGCAGTGCCGTCACAGGGAACTATGCT. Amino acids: CTCSAVTGNYA. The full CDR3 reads CTCSAVTGNYAEQFF.

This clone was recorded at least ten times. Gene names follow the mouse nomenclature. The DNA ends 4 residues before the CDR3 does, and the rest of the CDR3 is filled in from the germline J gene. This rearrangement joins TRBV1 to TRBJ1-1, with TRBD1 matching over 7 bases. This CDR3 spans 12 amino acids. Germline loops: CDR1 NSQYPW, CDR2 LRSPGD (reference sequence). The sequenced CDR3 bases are TGCACCTGCAGTGGACAGGGACCA. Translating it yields CTCSGQGP. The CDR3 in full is CTCSGQGPEVFF.